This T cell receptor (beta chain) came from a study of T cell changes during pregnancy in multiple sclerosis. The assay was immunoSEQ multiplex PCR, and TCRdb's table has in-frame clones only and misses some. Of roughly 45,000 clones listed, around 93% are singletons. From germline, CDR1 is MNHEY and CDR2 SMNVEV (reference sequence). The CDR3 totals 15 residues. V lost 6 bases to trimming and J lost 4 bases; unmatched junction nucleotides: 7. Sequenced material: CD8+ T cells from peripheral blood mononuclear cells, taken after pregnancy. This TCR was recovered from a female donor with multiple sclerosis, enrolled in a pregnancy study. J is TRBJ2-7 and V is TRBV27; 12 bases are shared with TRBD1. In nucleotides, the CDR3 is TGTGCCAGCAGCCCCGGGACAGGGGGCGGGTACGAGCAGTACTTC. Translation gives CASSPGTGGGYEQYF.